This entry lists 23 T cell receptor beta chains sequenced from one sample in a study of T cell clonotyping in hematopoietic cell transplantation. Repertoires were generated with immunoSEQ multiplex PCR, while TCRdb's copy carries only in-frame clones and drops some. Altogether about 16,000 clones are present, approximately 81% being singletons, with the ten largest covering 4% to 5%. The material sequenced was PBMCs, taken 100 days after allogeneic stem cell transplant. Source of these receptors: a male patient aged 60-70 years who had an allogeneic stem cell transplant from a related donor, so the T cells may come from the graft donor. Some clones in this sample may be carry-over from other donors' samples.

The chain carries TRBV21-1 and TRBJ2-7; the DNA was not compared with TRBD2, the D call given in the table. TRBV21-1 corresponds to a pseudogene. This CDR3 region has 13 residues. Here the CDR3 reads CASSLKTTYEQYF. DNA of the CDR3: TGTGCCAGCAGCCTTAAGACTACCTACGAGCAGTACTTC.

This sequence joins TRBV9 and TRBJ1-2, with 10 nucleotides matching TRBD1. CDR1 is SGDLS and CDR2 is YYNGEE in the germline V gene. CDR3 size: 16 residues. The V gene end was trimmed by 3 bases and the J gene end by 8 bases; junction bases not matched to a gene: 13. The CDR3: CASSDRAGTGDRGYTF. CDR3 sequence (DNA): TGTGCCAGCAGCGACCGAGCCGGGACAGGGGATAGGGGCTACACCTTC.

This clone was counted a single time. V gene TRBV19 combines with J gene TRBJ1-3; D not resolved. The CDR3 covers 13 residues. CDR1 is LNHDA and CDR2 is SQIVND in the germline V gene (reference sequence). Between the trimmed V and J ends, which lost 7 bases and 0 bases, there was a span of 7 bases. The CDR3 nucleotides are TGTGCCAGTACGGGAGCCTCTGGAAACACCATATATTTT. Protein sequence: CASTGASGNTIYF.

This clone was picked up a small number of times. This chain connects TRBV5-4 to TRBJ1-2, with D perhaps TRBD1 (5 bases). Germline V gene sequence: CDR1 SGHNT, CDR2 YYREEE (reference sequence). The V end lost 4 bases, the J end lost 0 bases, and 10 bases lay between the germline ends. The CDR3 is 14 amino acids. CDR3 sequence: CASSVGRTNYGYTF. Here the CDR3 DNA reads TGTGCCAGCAGCGTGGGACGGACTAACTATGGCTACACCTTC.

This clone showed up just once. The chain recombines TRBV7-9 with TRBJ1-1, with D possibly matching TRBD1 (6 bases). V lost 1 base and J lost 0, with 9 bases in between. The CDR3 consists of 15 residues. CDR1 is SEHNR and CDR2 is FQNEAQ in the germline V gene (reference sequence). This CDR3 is CASSLGGTLNTEAFF. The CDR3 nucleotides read TGTGCCAGCAGCTTAGGGGGGACACTGAACACTGAAGCTTTCTTT.

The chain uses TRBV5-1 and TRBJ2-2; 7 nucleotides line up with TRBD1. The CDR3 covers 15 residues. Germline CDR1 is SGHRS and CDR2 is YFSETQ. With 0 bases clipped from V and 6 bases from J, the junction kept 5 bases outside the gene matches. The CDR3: CASSLGGQRPGELFF. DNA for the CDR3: TGCGCCAGCAGCTTGGGGGGACAGAGACCCGGGGAGCTGTTTTTT.

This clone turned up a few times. For the CDR3, the DNA is TGTGCCAGCAGCTTGGGGGGGGATGGCTACACCTTC. Its translation: CASSLGGDGYTF. J is TRBJ1-2 and V is TRBV6-5; D perhaps matches TRBD1 (5 bases). V lost 6 bases to trimming and J lost 6 bases, with 11 bases between them. The CDR3 loop spans 12 amino acids. Per the germline V gene, CDR1 is MNHEY and CDR2 is SVGAGI.

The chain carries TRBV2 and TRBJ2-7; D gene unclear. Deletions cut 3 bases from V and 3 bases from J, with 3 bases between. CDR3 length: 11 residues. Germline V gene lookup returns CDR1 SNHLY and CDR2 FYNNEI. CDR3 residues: CASSDSYEQYF. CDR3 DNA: TGTGCCAGCAGTGATAGCTACGAGCAGTACTTC.

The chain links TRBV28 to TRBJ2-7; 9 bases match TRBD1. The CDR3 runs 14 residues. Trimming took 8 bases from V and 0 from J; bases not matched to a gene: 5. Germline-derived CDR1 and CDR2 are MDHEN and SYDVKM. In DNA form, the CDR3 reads TGTGCCAGCGACCGGGACAGGGCCTCCTACGAGCAGTACTTC. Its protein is CASDRDRASYEQYF.

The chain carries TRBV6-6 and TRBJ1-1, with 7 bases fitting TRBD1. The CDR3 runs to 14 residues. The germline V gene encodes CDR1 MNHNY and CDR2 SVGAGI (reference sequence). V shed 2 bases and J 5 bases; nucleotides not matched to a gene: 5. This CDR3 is CASSYEGAGTEAFF. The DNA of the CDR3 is TGTGCCAGCAGTTACGAGGGGGCCGGAACTGAAGCTTTCTTT.

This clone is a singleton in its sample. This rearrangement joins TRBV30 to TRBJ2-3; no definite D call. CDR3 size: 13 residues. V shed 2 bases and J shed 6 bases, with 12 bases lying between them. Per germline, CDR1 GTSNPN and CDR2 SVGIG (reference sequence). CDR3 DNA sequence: TGTGCCTGGAGTTCGGGTGTCGAGGATACGCAGTATTTT. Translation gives CAWSSGVEDTQYF.

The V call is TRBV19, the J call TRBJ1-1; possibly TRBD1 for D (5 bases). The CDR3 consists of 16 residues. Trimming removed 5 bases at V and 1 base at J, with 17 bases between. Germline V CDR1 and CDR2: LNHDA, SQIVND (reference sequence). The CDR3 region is CASSAAGEGRNTEAFF. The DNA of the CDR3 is TGTGCCAGTAGTGCCGCTGGAGAGGGGCGGAACACTGAAGCTTTCTTT.

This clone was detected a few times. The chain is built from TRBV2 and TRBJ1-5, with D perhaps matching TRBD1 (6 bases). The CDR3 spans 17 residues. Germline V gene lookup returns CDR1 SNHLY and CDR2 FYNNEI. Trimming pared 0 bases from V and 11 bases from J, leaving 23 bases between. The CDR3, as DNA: TGTGCCAGCAGTGAAGCAACGGGACACGGGTTCCTTCGGGCCCAGCATTTT. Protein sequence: CASSEATGHGFLRAQHF.

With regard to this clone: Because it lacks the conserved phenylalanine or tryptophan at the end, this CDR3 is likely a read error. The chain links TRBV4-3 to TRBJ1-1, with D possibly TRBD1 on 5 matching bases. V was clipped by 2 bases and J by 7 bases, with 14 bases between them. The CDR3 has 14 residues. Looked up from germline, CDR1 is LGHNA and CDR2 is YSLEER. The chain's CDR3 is CASSQSTGGGEAFL. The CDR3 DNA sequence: TGCGCCAGCAGCCAATCCACCGGGGGGGGTGAAGCTTTCCTT.

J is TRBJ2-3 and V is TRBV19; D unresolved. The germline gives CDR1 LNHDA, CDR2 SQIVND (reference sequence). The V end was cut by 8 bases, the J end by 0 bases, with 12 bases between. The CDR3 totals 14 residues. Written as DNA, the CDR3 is TGTGCCAGTCGGTCTGAACCTAGCACAGATACGCAGTATTTT. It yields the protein CASRSEPSTDTQYF.

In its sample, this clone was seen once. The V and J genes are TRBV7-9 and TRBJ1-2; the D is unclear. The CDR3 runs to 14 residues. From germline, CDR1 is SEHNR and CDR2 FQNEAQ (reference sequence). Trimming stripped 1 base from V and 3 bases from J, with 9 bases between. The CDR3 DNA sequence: TGTGCCAGCAGCTTAGGGGAGGCGGACTATGGCTACACCTTC. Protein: CASSLGEADYGYTF. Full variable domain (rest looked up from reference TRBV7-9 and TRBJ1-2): DTGVSQNPRHKITKRGQNVTFRCDPISEHNRLYWYRQTLGQGPEFLTYFQNEAQLEKSRLLSDRFSAERPKGSFSTLEIQRTEQGDSAMYLCASSLGEADYGYTFGSGTRLTVV.

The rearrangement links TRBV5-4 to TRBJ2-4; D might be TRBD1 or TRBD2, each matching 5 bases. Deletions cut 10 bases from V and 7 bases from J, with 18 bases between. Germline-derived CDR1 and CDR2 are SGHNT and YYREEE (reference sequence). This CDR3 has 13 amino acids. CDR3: CAARTQGSNIQYF. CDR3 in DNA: TGTGCCGCGAGGACTCAGGGTTCTAACATTCAGTACTTC. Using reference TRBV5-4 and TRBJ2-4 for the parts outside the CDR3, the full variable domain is ETGVTQSPTHLIKTRGQQVTLRCSSQSGHNTVSWYQQALGQGPQFIFQYYREEENGRGNFPPRFSGLQFPNYSSELNVNALELDDSALYLCAARTQGSNIQYFGAGTRLSVL.

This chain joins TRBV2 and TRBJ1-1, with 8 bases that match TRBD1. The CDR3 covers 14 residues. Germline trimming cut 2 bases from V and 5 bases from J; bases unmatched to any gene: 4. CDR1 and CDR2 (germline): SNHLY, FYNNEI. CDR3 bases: TGTGCCAGCAGTGAACAGGGGGCTGCAACTGAAGCTTTCTTT. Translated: CASSEQGAATEAFF.

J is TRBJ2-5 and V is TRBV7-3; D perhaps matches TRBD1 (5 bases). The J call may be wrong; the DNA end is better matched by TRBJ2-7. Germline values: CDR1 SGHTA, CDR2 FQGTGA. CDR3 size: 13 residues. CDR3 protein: CASSYDRDYEQYF. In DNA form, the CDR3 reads TGTGCCAGCAGCTACGACAGAGACTACGAGCAGTACTTC.

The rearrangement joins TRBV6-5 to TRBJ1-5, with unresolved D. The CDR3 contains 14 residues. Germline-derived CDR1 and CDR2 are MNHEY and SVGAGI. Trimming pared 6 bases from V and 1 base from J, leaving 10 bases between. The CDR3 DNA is TGTGCCAGCAGACGTACAGCGAGCAATCAGCCCCAGCATTTT. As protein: CASRRTASNQPQHF.

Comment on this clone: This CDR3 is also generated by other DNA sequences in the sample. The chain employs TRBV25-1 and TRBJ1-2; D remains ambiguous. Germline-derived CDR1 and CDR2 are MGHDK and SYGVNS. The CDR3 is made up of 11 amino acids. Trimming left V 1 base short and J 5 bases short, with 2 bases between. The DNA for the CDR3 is TGTGCCAGCAGTGAATCTTATGGCTACACCTTC. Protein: CASSESYGYTF.

The CDR3 here is CASSLPSRDSGNTIYF. The CDR3 coding sequence is TGTGCCAGCAGCCTCCCTTCGAGGGACTCTGGAAACACCATATATTTT. The chain employs TRBV13 and TRBJ1-3; D unresolved. The CDR3 length is 16 residues. The V end was cut by 5 bases, the J end by 0 bases, with 14 bases between. CDR1 is PRHDT and CDR2 is FYEKMQ in the germline V gene (reference sequence).

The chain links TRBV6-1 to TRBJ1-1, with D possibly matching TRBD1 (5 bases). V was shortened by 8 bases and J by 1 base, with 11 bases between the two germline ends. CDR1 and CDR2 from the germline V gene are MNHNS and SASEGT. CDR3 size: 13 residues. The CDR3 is CASGDSPNTEAFF. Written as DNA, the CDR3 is TGTGCCAGCGGAGACAGTCCGAACACTGAAGCTTTCTTT.